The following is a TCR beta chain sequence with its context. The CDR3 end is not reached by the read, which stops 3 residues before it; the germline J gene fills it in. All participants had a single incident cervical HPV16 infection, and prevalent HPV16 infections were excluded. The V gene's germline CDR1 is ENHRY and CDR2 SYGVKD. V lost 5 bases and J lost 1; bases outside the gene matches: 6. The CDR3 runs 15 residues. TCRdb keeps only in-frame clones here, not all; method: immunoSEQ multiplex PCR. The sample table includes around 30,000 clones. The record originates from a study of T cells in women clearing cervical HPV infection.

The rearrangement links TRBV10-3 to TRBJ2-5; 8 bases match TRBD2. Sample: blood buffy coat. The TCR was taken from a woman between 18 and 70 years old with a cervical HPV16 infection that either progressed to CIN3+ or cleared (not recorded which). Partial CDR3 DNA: TGTGCCATCAGTCATCCCGGACTAGCCCAAGAGACC. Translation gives CAISHPGLAQET. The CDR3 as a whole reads CAISHPGLAQETQYF.